This T cell receptor beta chain was sequenced in a study of glioma-infiltrating T cells after dendritic cell vaccination (TCRdb year 2016). Some background on the complete study: Of the 15 or so glioblastoma patients in the cohort, all drawn from Phase I and II dendritic cell vaccination trials, 9 were newly diagnosed and 6 had recurrent disease. Survival after dendritic cell vaccination was correlated with TCR sequencing metrics such as TIL content and the overlap between tumor and blood repertoires. The vaccine consisted of monocyte-derived dendritic cells cultured about seven days with IL-4 and GM-CSF, then pulsed overnight with autologous tumor lysate. Autologous tumor lysate-pulsed dendritic cell vaccination was administered to the patients between about 2003 and 2013. Three intradermal dendritic cell vaccine injections were administered to patients at biweekly intervals in the arm below the axilla. In glioblastoma patients vaccinated with dendritic cells, deep sequencing of TCR beta CDR3 regions served to measure the amount of tumor-infiltrating lymphocytes and to compare repertoires between tumor and blood.

On this clone itself: This receptor's antigen is unknown. It has no much larger one-base neighbor in the sample; base qualities were not kept.

Selection of patients required sufficient residual fresh-frozen tumor tissue and over two years of available survival data. Although molecular status otherwise differed among the glioblastoma patients, no patient had an isocitrate dehydrogenase mutation. PBMC were collected before vaccination, two weeks after the third vaccination, and at tumor progression if progression occurred. The Qiagen DNeasy Blood extraction Kit was used for extraction of genomic DNA. The CDR3, cysteine through phenylalanine, is 16 amino acids long. This entry keeps only the CDR3 DNA: 48 bases, framed from base 1. Trimming removed 4 bases from V and 6 bases from J; the gene matches leave 9 bases unexplained. Looking up the germline V gene (reference sequence) yields CDR1 GTSNPN and CDR2 SVGIG. The immunoSEQ assay amplified TCRB CDR3 regions from approximately 2 micrograms of genomic DNA, or from all available DNA when less than that amount was available. Multiplex PCR used 60 forward primers for TCR V beta segments and 13 reverse primers for J beta segments. To estimate reads per starting template, synthetic control templates were spiked into each sample at limiting dilution. Reads of 87 bp were generated by sequencing on the Illumina HiSeq System. In the source study's methods: PCR and sequencing errors were removed by merging closely related sequences with a nearest neighbor algorithm. TCR overlap was defined as the percentage of unique tumor TCR beta sequences that were also found in the peripheral blood of the same patient. Held by TCRdb, this immuneACCESS table contains in-frame sequences only and omits some clones. Under half of the omission traces to an unresolved V gene where checked; the cause of the rest is unknown. The V and J calls and clone size were taken over from that table, and D and trimming were inferred from the DNA. In all, the sample holds 49,000 or so clones, and over 75% of those were seen once. The top ten clonotypes cover approximately 10% of the sample.

What the authors observed across the whole study: Higher estimated pretreatment TIL content predicted longer time to progression and overall survival after dendritic cell vaccination. The cohort was small and heterogeneous, with few patients having full blood and tumor sets and even fewer initial-recurrent tumor pairs. The three-group TCR overlap response model was characterized as speculative, and prospective validation of the model was stated to be required. TCR clonality showed no direct relationship with survival, which suggests that a diverse polyclonal response may be important.

The specimen comprised blood, sampled before dendritic cell vaccination. This sequence originates from a human donor with glioblastoma. The V and J genes are TRBV30 and TRBJ2-1; TRBD2 aligns with 13 central bases. The CDR3 reads CAWNRQTSGGANEQFF. The sequenced DNA is TGTGCCTGGAACCGCCAAACTAGCGGGGGGGCCAATGAGCAGTTCTTC.